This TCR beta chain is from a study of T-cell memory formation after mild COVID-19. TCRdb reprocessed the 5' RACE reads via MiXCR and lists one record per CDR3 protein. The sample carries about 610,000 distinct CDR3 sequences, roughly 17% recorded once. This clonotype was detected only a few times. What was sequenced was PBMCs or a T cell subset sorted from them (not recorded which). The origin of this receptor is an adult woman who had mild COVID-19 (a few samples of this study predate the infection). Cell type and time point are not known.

In DNA form, the CDR3 reads TGTGCCAGCAGCCCGGACAGGGTCGTAGCGACAGATACGCAGTATTTT. This gives the protein CASSPDRVVATDTQYF. The chain is built from TRBV5-4 and TRBJ2-3, with 8 bases lining up with TRBD1. Trimming cost V 4 bases and J 3 bases; bases outside gene matches: 10. The germline CDR1 and CDR2 sequences are SGHNT and YYREEE (reference sequence). The CDR3 has 16 residues. The full variable domain, its missing parts supplied by reference TRBV5-4 and TRBJ2-3, is ETGVTQSPTHLIKTRGQQVTLRCSSQSGHNTVSWYQQALGQGPQFIFQYYREEENGRGNFPPRFSGLQFPNYSSELNVNALELDDSALYLCASSPDRVVATDTQYFGPGTRLTVL.